The text below deals with one T cell receptor (beta chain). What it recognizes is unknown. This CDR3 comprises 15 residues. The V end was cut by 2 bases, the J end by 0 bases, with 7 bases between. The V gene's germline CDR1 is ENHRY and CDR2 SYGVKD. The source of the sample is a study of OX40 agonist ivuxolimab in advanced cancers. Study background: Participants, 65% to 85% male, averaged around 64 years of age, ranging from about 20 to 79. Antecedent anti-PD-1, anti-PD-L1 or anti-CTLA-4 therapy was permissible, with around 41% having received some.

Points from the study as a whole: In the 0.1 to 3.0 mg/kg range, CD4+ and CD8+ blood T cells had expanded clonally by week 6.

Method: immunoSEQ multiplex PCR; TCRdb's copy keeps in-frame clones and lacks some. The sample lists 70,000 to 75,000 clones; about 85% were seen once. This chain links TRBV10-3 with TRBJ1-4; D unresolved. This clonotype originated in an adult with an advanced solid tumor such as melanoma, head and neck, liver or kidney cancer. The sequenced sample was CD4+ or CD8+ T cells sorted from blood, obtained in a trial of the OX40 agonist ivuxolimab. The CDR3 DNA is TGTGCCATCAGTGAGGAGGGAGCAACTAATGAAAAACTGTTTTTT. The encoded protein is CAISEEGATNEKLFF.